A selection of T cell receptor beta chains follows, all from one sample in a study of siplizumab effects on memory and regulatory T cells. Some clones are missing from TCRdb's copy, which holds only in-frame ones; the method was immunoSEQ multiplex PCR. The sample lists some 97,000 clones; 94% were seen once. Sequences were obtained from Tregs sorted from blood. The receptors were sampled from a human donor in good health. Both conserved end residues are part of each CDR3. The D gene is left open where the match is weak. Size values are once, few and many counts, or a class for expanded clones, and some rows have none.

D gene,clone size,V gene,J gene,CDR3 protein,CDR3 DNA
TRBD1,once,TRBV28,TRBJ2-7,CASRGQGFSYEQYF,TGTGCCAGCAGGGGACAGGGCTTCTCCTACGAGCAGTACTTC
.,.,TRBV5-1,TRBJ2-7,CASSLGLNYEQYF,TGCGCCAGCAGCTTGGGCCTTAATTACGAGCAGTACTTC
.,.,TRBV28,TRBJ2-7,CASSVISGVSSYEQYF,TGTGCCAGCAGTGTTATCAGCGGAGTTAGCTCCTACGAGCAGTACTTC
TRBD1,.,TRBV7-6,TRBJ1-3,CASSLGTGGGDFSGNTIYF,TGTGCCAGCAGCTTAGGGACAGGGGGTGGAGATTTCTCTGGAAACACCATATATTTT
TRBD2,.,TRBV7-3,TRBJ2-1,CASSLRGLAGLSSYNEQFF,TGTGCCAGCAGCTTACGCGGTCTAGCGGGCCTGAGCTCCTACAATGAGCAGTTCTTC
.,.,TRBV13,TRBJ2-5,CASTSNRLRAQYF,TGTGCCAGCACCTCGAATAGGCTACGAGCCCAGTACTTC
.,.,TRBV9,TRBJ2-1,CASSRARSYNEQFF,TGTGCCAGCAGCAGGGCCCGCTCCTACAATGAGCAGTTCTTC
.,.,TRBV7-8,TRBJ1-1,CASSLVGRQDTEAFF,TGTGCCAGCAGCTTAGTTGGACGGCAAGACACTGAAGCTTTCTTT
.,.,TRBV2,TRBJ1-1,CASKVQAEIMNTEAFF,TGTGCCAGCAAAGTTCAGGCAGAGATCATGAACACTGAAGCTTTCTTT
.,.,TRBV7-8,TRBJ2-7,CASTLPPPGRGIYEQYF,TGTGCCAGCACCTTACCACCGCCGGGAAGGGGCATCTACGAGCAGTACTTC
TRBD2,.,TRBV2,TRBJ2-7,CAANLGGGYEQYF,TGTGCCGCCAACCTCGGGGGGGGCTACGAGCAGTACTTC
TRBD2,.,TRBV18,TRBJ2-1,CASSPPIAGPKDNEQFF,TGTGCCAGCTCACCACCCATAGCGGGTCCAAAAGACAATGAGCAGTTCTTC
TRBD1,.,TRBV27,TRBJ2-2,CASRVTGGTGELFF,TGTGCCAGCAGGGTGACAGGGGGGACCGGGGAGCTGTTTTTT
.,.,TRBV2,TRBJ2-3,CASSRGRDTQYF,TGTGCCAGCTCGAGGGGCAGAGATACGCAGTATTTT
.,.,TRBV28,TRBJ2-7,CASSLFQGSQSDEQYF,TGTGCCAGCAGTTTATTTCAGGGATCTCAGTCCGACGAGCAGTACTTC
.,.,TRBV5-4,TRBJ2-7,CASSLGHYELNEQYF,TGTGCCAGCAGCTTGGGACACTATGAGCTCAACGAGCAGTACTTC
TRBD1,.,TRBV4-1,TRBJ1-1,CASSDGQGAFF,TGCGCCAGCAGCGACGGACAGGGAGCTTTCTTT
TRBD2,.,TRBV27,TRBJ2-7,CASSLQLAGAVYEQYF,TGTGCCAGCAGTTTGCAACTAGCGGGGGCCGTCTACGAGCAGTACTTC
.,.,TRBV5-1,TRBJ2-7,CASATRGGSSYEQYF,TGCGCCAGCGCCACCCGAGGAGGGAGCTCCTACGAGCAGTACTTC
TRBD2,.,TRBV6-5,TRBJ2-7,CASSPSGSSGEQYF,TGTGCCAGCAGTCCTAGCGGGAGTTCGGGCGAGCAGTACTTC
TRBD1,.,TRBV5-1,TRBJ2-7,CASSFDRGGDEQYF,TGCGCCAGCAGCTTCGACAGGGGCGGGGACGAGCAGTACTTC
.,.,TRBV28,TRBJ2-3,CASGNRRTQYF,TGTGCCAGCGGGAACAGGAGGACGCAGTATTTT
TRBD1,.,TRBV18,TRBJ2-7,CASSHRGQGWGSYEQYF,TGTGCCAGCTCACATCGAGGACAGGGGTGGGGATCCTACGAGCAGTACTTC
TRBD2,.,TRBV27,TRBJ2-1,CASSSSSGNNEQFF,TGTGCCAGCAGTTCGAGTAGCGGGAACAATGAGCAGTTCTTC
.,.,TRBV5-1,TRBJ1-1,CASSTQQGNTEAFF,TGCGCCAGCTCCACCCAACAGGGAAATACTGAAGCTTTCTTT
.,.,TRBV9,TRBJ1-1,CASSVGLAEEQAFF,TGTGCCAGCAGCGTAGGGTTGGCAGAAGAGCAAGCTTTCTTT
.,.,TRBV5-1,TRBJ2-3,CASSLGYEADTQYF,TGCGCCAGCAGCTTGGGGTACGAGGCAGATACGCAGTATTTT
.,.,TRBV28,TRBJ2-1,CASSLSTRAYNEQFF,TGTGCCAGCAGTTTATCCACACGGGCCTACAATGAGCAGTTCTTC
.,.,TRBV5-5,TRBJ2-7,CASRDYYRSYEQYF,TGTGCCAGCAGGGACTATTATCGGTCCTACGAGCAGTACTTC
.,.,TRBV7-9,TRBJ2-5,CASSFGGKETQYF,TGTGCCAGCAGCTTTGGCGGGAAAGAGACCCAGTACTTC
.,.,TRBV28,TRBJ2-1,CATAGSPRFNEQFF,TGTGCCACCGCGGGGTCCCCACGCTTCAATGAGCAGTTCTTC
TRBD2,.,TRBV18,TRBJ2-2,CASSPQAGGVTGELFF,TGTGCCAGCTCACCCCAAGCGGGAGGGGTCACCGGGGAGCTGTTTTTT
.,once,TRBV25-1,TRBJ2-5,CASRGTGVETQYF,TGTGCCAGCAGAGGGACTGGGGTGGAGACCCAGTACTTC
TRBD1,.,TRBV6-5,TRBJ1-2,CASRQPGQYNYGYTF,TGTGCCAGCAGACAACCGGGACAGTATAACTATGGCTACACCTTC
.,once,TRBV28,TRBJ1-1,CASSLLWGRGNTEAFF,TGTGCCAGCAGTTTACTATGGGGAAGAGGGAACACTGAAGCTTTCTTT
.,.,TRBV5-6,TRBJ2-2,CASSIGLNTGELFF,TGTGCCAGCAGCATAGGACTTAATACCGGGGAGCTGTTTTTT
.,.,TRBV11-3,TRBJ2-3,CASSLDGTDTDTQYF,TGTGCCAGCAGCTTGGACGGGACGGACACAGATACGCAGTATTTT
TRBD2,.,TRBV27,TRBJ2-3,CASKPGTIFLGQYF,TGTGCCAGCAAGCCCGGGACTATTTTTTTGGGGCAGTATTTT
TRBD2,.,TRBV7-2,TRBJ2-3,CASSPGLANTDTQYF,TGTGCCAGCAGCCCTGGACTAGCGAATACAGATACGCAGTATTTT
TRBD1,.,TRBV18,TRBJ2-5,CASSPGQQETQYF,TGTGCCAGCTCACCGGGACAGCAAGAGACCCAGTACTTC
TRBD2,.,TRBV5-3,TRBJ2-3,CARSLGPGRPDTQYF,TGTGCCAGAAGCTTGGGACCCGGGAGGCCAGATACGCAGTATTTT
.,once,TRBV10-1,TRBJ1-1,CASSESGRPEAFF,TGCGCCAGCAGTGAGTCGGGCAGACCGGAAGCTTTCTTT
.,.,TRBV30,TRBJ2-2,CAWSFVRTGELFF,TGTGCCTGGAGTTTTGTGCGCACCGGGGAGCTGTTTTTT